The 26 T cell receptor beta chains reported below all come from one sample, sequenced in a study of molecular identifiers for immune sequencing clone quantification. MiXCR, applied by TCRdb to the PCR reads, yields one record per CDR3 protein. The sample includes more than 85,000 distinct CDR3 sequences, 36% of them seen just once. Material: naive CD8+ T cells from blood, with Jurkat cell RNA spiked in. Regarding subset: FACS-sorted CD8+CD4-CCR7+CD45RA+ naive T cells. All receptors derive from a human donor in good health. Some libraries in this study had Jurkat cell RNA spiked in.

The chain has TRBV27 and TRBJ1-2; D is uncertain. Germline CDR1 and CDR2: MNHEY and SMNVEV (reference sequence). V shed 5 bases and J shed 6 bases, with 13 bases lying between them. The CDR3 loop spans 13 amino acids. The CDR3 DNA reads TGTGCCAGCAGTCCCGGACTCCTCAATGGCTACACCTTC. This encodes CASSPGLLNGYTF.

CDR3 DNA sequence: TGTGCCAGCAGCCCCCTAAAGGGAGCCTACGAGCAGTACTTC. It codes for CASSPLKGAYEQYF. The chain is built from TRBV9 and TRBJ2-7; TRBD2 is a possible D gene (5 bases). This CDR3 spans 14 amino acids. CDR1 and CDR2 (germline): SGDLS, YYNGEE. V lost 4 bases and J lost 2, with 13 bases in between.

Of note for this clonotype: This sequence may be a read error, since a much larger clone differs from it by one base. The chain joins TRBV6-2 or TRBV6-3 to TRBJ2-3; D not resolved. Trimming cost V 8 bases and J 2 bases, with 8 bases left between them. This CDR3 has 12 residues. The germline CDR1 and CDR2 sequences are MNHEY and SVGEGT. The CDR3 DNA is TGTGCCAGCTACGCCTACACAGATACGCAGTATTTT. Translation: CASYAYTDTQYF.

This clonotype has a handful of counts. This chain links TRBV6-2 or TRBV6-3 with TRBJ2-7; D gene uncertain. The V gene lost 6 bases and the J gene lost 4 bases, with 22 bases spanning the gap. Germline-derived CDR1 and CDR2 are MNHEY and SVGEGT. The CDR3 sequence is 16 residues long. CDR3 nucleotides: TGTGCCAGCAGCCTCTCGGTCAGTCTAAGAGGATACGAGCAGTACTTC. It specifies CASSLSVSLRGYEQYF.

This clonotype was seen ten or more times. V is TRBV7-6 and J is TRBJ2-7; D not certain. The germline CDR1 and CDR2 sequences are SGHVS and FNYEAQ. The CDR3 is 13 residues long. The ends were cut back, 4 bases at V and 3 bases at J, with 10 bases in the middle. This CDR3 reads CASSSTWNYEQYF. CDR3 coding DNA: TGTGCCAGCAGCTCCACTTGGAACTACGAGCAGTACTTC.

This clonotype turned up a few times. The V gene is TRBV10-3, the J gene TRBJ2-3; TRBD2 matches at 9 bases. The CDR3 length is 16 residues. The germline CDR1 and CDR2 sequences are ENHRY and SYGVKD. The J segment lost 3 bases and the V segment lost 0 bases, leaving 4 bases of the junction unmatched. The CDR3, as DNA: TGTGCCATCAGTGAGTCGGCGGGAGGGATTACAGATACGCAGTATTTT. Amino acid sequence: CAISESAGGITDTQYF.

Only a few counts were recorded for this clonotype. The chain links TRBV12-3 or TRBV12-4 to TRBJ2-7; possibly TRBD2 for D (6 bases). Trimming took off 8 bases at V and 5 bases at J, with 19 bases between the two ends. The CDR3 covers 14 residues. The CDR3 loop reads CASSNGVAGNEQYF. The CDR3 DNA reads as TGTGCCAGCTCCAACGGAGTGGCGGGAAACGAGCAGTACTTC.

The sample holds a few counts of this clonotype. The chain employs TRBV9 and TRBJ1-5; 7 bases agree with TRBD1. CDR3 length: 15 residues. Losses at the gene ends were 0 bases for V and 4 bases for J; bases not matched to a gene: 4. Germline assignment: CDR1 SGDLS and CDR2 YYNGEE. The CDR3 DNA sequence: TGTGCCAGCAGCGTAGAGGGGGCCCAAAATCAGCCCCAGCATTTT. Its protein product is CASSVEGAQNQPQHF.

This clonotype appeared a single time. The V call is TRBV28, the J call TRBJ1-1, with a possible D match to TRBD1 (6 bases). From germline, CDR1 is MDHEN and CDR2 SYDVKM. The germline V and J ends were trimmed by 3 bases and 1 base, with 12 bases remaining between them. There are 15 residues in the CDR3. The CDR3 DNA reads TGTGCCAGCAGTTTTCCCAGGGGCTCGAACACTGAAGCTTTCTTT. Translated, it gives CASSFPRGSNTEAFF. Full variable domain (missing parts from reference TRBV28 and TRBJ1-1): DVKVTQSSRYLVKRTGEKVFLECVQDMDHENMFWYRQDPGLGLRLIYFSYDVKMKEKGDIPEGYSVSREKKERFSLILESASTNQTSMYLCASSFPRGSNTEAFFGQGTRLTVV.

The gene calls are TRBV12-3 or TRBV12-4 and TRBJ2-7; perhaps TRBD1 as D (5 bases). This CDR3 has 16 residues. Trimming stripped 3 bases from V and 4 bases from J, with 19 bases between. CDR3 nucleotide sequence: TGTGCCAGCAGTTTCGGTCTCGGCAGGGCCGGGTACGAGCAGTACTTC. Its protein is CASSFGLGRAGYEQYF.

The chain carries TRBV29-1 and TRBJ1-2, with D possibly being TRBD1 (5 bases). V shed 0 bases and J shed 2 bases, with 13 bases lying between them. This CDR3 comprises 15 residues. Looked up from germline, CDR1 is SQVTM and CDR2 is ANQGSEA. CDR3 DNA sequence: TGCAGCGTTGAAGATCTGGGACGGACAAACTATGGCTACACCTTC. Its protein product is CSVEDLGRTNYGYTF.

At least ten counts were recorded for this clonotype. This chain connects TRBV28 to TRBJ2-3, with D possibly TRBD1 on 5 matching bases. V lost 6 bases and J lost 7, with 17 bases in between. The CDR3 totals 14 residues. CDR1 and CDR2 (germline): MDHEN, SYDVKM. The CDR3 DNA reads TGTGCCAGCAGCGGGCGACAGCTGATTTATACGCAGTATTTT. It yields the protein CASSGRQLIYTQYF. Looking up the rest from reference TRBV28 and TRBJ2-3 gives the full variable domain: DVKVTQSSRYLVKRTGEKVFLECVQDMDHENMFWYRQDPGLGLRLIYFSYDVKMKEKGDIPEGYSVSREKKERFSLILESASTNQTSMYLCASSGRQLIYTQYFGPGTRLTVL.

This chain's CDR3 is CASSEFTPVYNEQFF. In nucleotides, the CDR3 is TGTGCCAGCAGTGAATTTACACCAGTCTACAATGAGCAGTTCTTC. This chain uses TRBV6-1 with TRBJ2-1; D ambiguous. V lost 2 bases and J 3 bases, leaving 11 bases between the germline ends. Per germline, CDR1 MNHNS and CDR2 SASEGT. The CDR3 contains 15 residues.

This clonotype was seen at least ten times. The genes are TRBV12-3 or TRBV12-4 and TRBJ2-1, with D perhaps TRBD2 (6 bases). The CDR3 spans 13 residues. V lost 3 bases and J 12 bases, leaving 15 bases between the germline ends. The CDR3 spells CASSFWPSDGQFF. The CDR3, as DNA: TGTGCCAGCAGTTTTTGGCCTAGCGATGGGCAGTTCTTC.

Comments on this clonotype: At one end the junction does not follow the germline gene, possibly because of a read error. The gene calls are TRBV27 and TRBJ2-2; 7 bases fit TRBD2. CDR3 length: 20 residues. Germline CDR1 MNHEY, CDR2 SMNVEV (reference sequence). Here the CDR3 DNA reads TGTGCCTGCAGCTACCAAATAGCCGTGCGGGGAGGGCCCGTGTCCGGGGAGCTGTTTTTT. Translation gives CACSYQIAVRGGPVSGELFF.

CDR3 in amino acids: CASSSGAHIQETQYF. Here the CDR3 DNA reads TGTGCCAGCAGCTCCGGGGCCCACATCCAAGAGACCCAGTACTTC. The chain uses TRBV13 and TRBJ2-5, with D perhaps given as TRBD1 or TRBD2 (5 bases each). CDR1 and CDR2 (germline): PRHDT, FYEKMQ (reference sequence). This CDR3 is built from 15 residues. V was shortened by 4 bases and J by 1 base, with 13 bases between the two germline ends.

On this clonotype itself: A read error may be the cause here, since a much bigger clone is one base away. For the CDR3, the DNA is TGTGCCTGCAGGCCTTCTGGACAGTCCTTAGGATATAGCAATCAGCCCCAGCATTTT. It is translated as CACRPSGQSLGYSNQPQHF. The chain joins TRBV28 to TRBJ1-5, with D tentatively TRBD1 (6 bases). Per the germline V gene, CDR1 is MDHEN and CDR2 is SYDVKM. The CDR3 is 19 residues long.

This clonotype has a handful of counts. CDR3 sequence reads: CAISRDLSDTQYF. The CDR3 DNA sequence: TGTGCCATCAGCCGGGACCTCTCGGATACGCAGTATTTT. The chain has TRBV10-3 and TRBJ2-3; D possibly uses TRBD1 or TRBD2 (5 bases each). Germline V gene data show CDR1 as ENHRY and CDR2 as SYGVKD. This CDR3 is built from 13 residues. Trimming stripped 6 bases from V and 6 bases from J, with 13 bases between.

This clonotype has only a few counts. The chain couples TRBV4-3 to TRBJ1-2; D is ambiguous. The germline V gene has CDR1 LGHNA and CDR2 YSLEER. The CDR3 has 15 amino acids. The V end lost 0 bases, the J end lost 0 bases, and 8 bases lay between the germline ends. The DNA for the CDR3 is TGCGCCAGCAGCCAAGATTGGCTAGCTAACTATGGCTACACCTTC. This encodes CASSQDWLANYGYTF.

The V gene is TRBV27, the J gene TRBJ2-3, with TRBD2 matching 7 bases. Germline CDR1 reads MNHEY; CDR2 reads SMNVEV (reference sequence). The CDR3 extends over 16 amino acids. V shed 6 bases, J shed 2 bases, and the junction held 11 bases outside the gene matches. DNA for the CDR3: TGTGCCAGCAGCCCACTTGCGCGGGGGAACACAGATACGCAGTATTTT. It encodes CASSPLARGNTDTQYF.

Concerning this clonotype: A much larger clone lies one base from this, so it may be a read error. The CDR3 protein is CAISSGANVLTF. The CDR3 DNA reads TGTGCCATCTCCTCTGGGGCCAACGTCCTGACTTTC. V gene TRBV11-2 combines with J gene TRBJ2-6; D gene ambiguous. From germline, CDR1 is SGHAT and CDR2 FQNNGV. The V and J ends lost 10 bases and 0 bases respectively, with 4 bases between them. The CDR3 totals 12 residues.

The chain has TRBV7-8 and TRBJ2-7; no reliable D call. Per the germline V gene, CDR1 is SGHVS and CDR2 is FQNEAQ. With 5 bases removed from V and 7 bases from J, the gap between germline ends came to 9 bases. CDR3 length: 11 amino acids. The CDR3 here is CASSRYGEQYF. The CDR3 region has the DNA TGTGCCAGCAGCAGATACGGGGAGCAGTACTTC. The full variable domain, completed using reference TRBV7-8 and TRBJ2-7, is GAGVSQSPRYKVAKRGQDVALRCDPISGHVSLFWYQQALGQGPEFLTYFQNEAQLDKSGLPSDRFFAERPEGSVSTLKIQRTQQEDSAVYLCASSRYGEQYFGPGTRLTVT.

This clonotype showed up many times. V and J are TRBV10-3 and TRBJ1-1; 8 positions agree with TRBD1. The ends lost 10 bases at V and 5 bases at J; junction bases unmatched: 6. This CDR3 spans 12 amino acids. Germline CDR1 and CDR2: ENHRY and SYGVKD. CDR3 residues: CASRTGRTEAFF. Written as DNA, the CDR3 is TGTGCCAGTCGGACAGGGAGAACTGAAGCTTTCTTT.

The rearrangement uses TRBV7-6 and TRBJ2-1, with 8 bases aligning to TRBD2. Germline V lookup: CDR1 SGHVS, CDR2 FNYEAQ. The CDR3 is 16 residues long. Trimming took 5 bases from V and 8 from J; bases not matched to a gene: 14. The CDR3 DNA sequence: TGTGCCAGCAGCCCGGATTCGGTAGCGGGATTCTATGAGCAGTTCTTC. It encodes CASSPDSVAGFYEQFF. The entire variable domain, with the rest obtained from reference TRBV7-6 and TRBJ2-1, is as follows: GAGVSQSPRYKVTKRGQDVALRCDPISGHVSLYWYRQALGQGPEFLTYFNYEAQQDKSGLPNDRFSAERPEGSISTLTIQRTEQRDSAMYRCASSPDSVAGFYEQFFGPGTRLTVL.

The chain joins TRBV5-1 to TRBJ1-6; D is perhaps TRBD1 (6 bases). The CDR3 runs 13 residues. V was pared by 7 bases and J by 7 bases, with 12 bases between. Per the germline V gene, CDR1 is SGHRS and CDR2 is YFSETQ. CDR3 residues: CASGSGQNSPLHF. CDR3 in DNA: TGCGCCAGCGGCTCCGGACAGAATTCACCCCTCCACTTT.

As for this clonotype: This sequence may be a read error, since a much larger clone differs from it by one base. The gene calls are TRBV7-6 and TRBJ2-5; tentative D call: TRBD2 (6 bases). Per the germline V gene, CDR1 is SGHVS and CDR2 is FNYEAQ. The CDR3 contains 13 residues. The CDR3 DNA is TGTGCCAGCAGCCCGGGACTGCAAGAGACCCAGTGCTTC. This encodes CASSPGLQETQCF.